These T cell receptor beta chains were read from a single sample in a study of regulatory T cells in long-lasting Graves disease. Each CDR3 protein is one row after TCRdb ran MiXCR on the multiplex PCR reads. This sample has 400,000 to 500,000 distinct CDR3 sequences, with about 14% found just once. The same data also contributed to another study, on T cells in Graves' hyperthyroidism and ophthalmopathy.

Here the sequenced sample was peripheral blood mononuclear cells (PBMCs), taken at new diagnosis, from a patient treated with antithyroid drugs. The receptors stem from a woman aged 50 to 65 with Graves disease. CDR3s include the opening cysteine and the closing phenylalanine or tryptophan. The D gene is left open where the match is weak. Rows give clone size only sometimes, using once, few, many, or a class for an expanded clone.

>TRBJ1-5|many|TRBV20-1|.
CSARDLGQSNQPQHF
TGCAGTGCTAGAGACCTCGGACAGAGCAATCAGCCCCAGCATTTT
>TRBJ2-6|few|TRBV11-3|TRBD1
CASSYGDSSGANVLTF
TGTGCCAGCAGTTATGGGGACAGCTCTGGGGCCAACGTCCTGACTTTC
>TRBJ2-5|many|TRBV28|.
CASSPSGRGPQETQYF
TGTGCCAGCAGTCCCTCGGGGAGGGGGCCTCAAGAGACCCAGTACTTC
>TRBJ2-2|.|TRBV5-1|TRBD2
CASSLRLADTGELFF
TGCGCCAGCAGCCTCAGACTAGCGGACACCGGGGAGCTGTTTTTT
>TRBJ2-3|.|TRBV14|.
CASKARRDPKNTDTQYF
TGTGCCAGCAAAGCCAGACGGGACCCCAAAAACACAGATACGCAGTATTTT
>TRBJ2-6|.|TRBV12-3/TRBV12-4|.
CASSPNKGLSGANVLTF
TGTGCCAGCAGCCCTAACAAAGGGCTCTCTGGGGCCAACGTCCTGACTTTC
>TRBJ2-7|.|TRBV20-1|TRBD2
CSAREREGLWYEQYF
TGCAGTGCTAGAGAGCGGGAGGGCCTCTGGTACGAGCAGTACTTC
>TRBJ2-7|many|TRBV11-2|TRBD2
CASSPSFGGGYEQYF
TGTGCCAGCAGCCCATCCTTTGGGGGGGGCTACGAGCAGTACTTC
>TRBJ2-1|many|TRBV12-3/TRBV12-4|.
CASSLSVFSDQSYNEQFF
TGTGCCAGCAGTTTAAGCGTTTTTAGCGACCAGTCCTACAATGAGCAGTTCTTC
>TRBJ2-3|.|TRBV5-1|.
CASRGEPHTQYF
TGCGCCAGCCGAGGCGAGCCCCATACGCAGTATTTT
>TRBJ1-3|many|TRBV2|.
CASSDSRSSGNTIYF
TGTGCCAGCAGTGACAGCCGTAGCTCTGGAAACACCATATATTTT
>TRBJ2-4|many|TRBV10-3|TRBD2
CAISESRTSGNNKNIQYF
TGTGCCATCAGTGAGTCGAGGACTAGCGGGAATAACAAAAACATTCAGTACTTC
>TRBJ1-4|.|TRBV3-1|.
CASSPRRIDNEKLFF
TGTGCCAGCAGCCCCAGGAGGATAGATAATGAAAAACTGTTTTTT
>TRBJ1-3|.|TRBV7-9|.
CAVREGSGNTIYF
TGTGCAGTTAGGGAGGGCTCTGGAAACACCATATATTTT
>TRBJ2-1|many|TRBV7-9|TRBD2
CASSSTAVSGRSYNEQFF
TGTGCCAGCAGCTCCACCGCCGTTAGCGGGAGGTCCTACAATGAGCAGTTCTTC
>TRBJ2-7|many|TRBV20-1|TRBD2
CSAFSGSVSYEQYF
TGCAGTGCCTTTAGCGGGAGCGTATCCTACGAGCAGTACTTC
>TRBJ1-1|few|TRBV24-1|TRBD1
CATSGPGQDTEAFF
TGTGCCACCAGTGGCCCCGGACAGGACACTGAAGCTTTCTTT
>TRBJ1-1|.|TRBV5-4|.
CASRGTPNTEAFF
TGTGCCAGCAGGGGCACCCCGAACACTGAAGCTTTCTTT
>TRBJ2-4|.|TRBV30|.
CAWSPAVGKNIQYF
TGTGCCTGGAGCCCCGCCGTGGGCAAAAACATTCAGTACTTC
>TRBJ2-6|.|TRBV9|TRBD1
CASSDNRGPGANVLTF
TGTGCCAGCAGCGACAACAGGGGGCCTGGGGCCAACGTCCTGACTTTC
>TRBJ2-7|many|TRBV18|TRBD1
CASSLRQGNSYEQYF
TGTGCCAGCTCACTAAGACAGGGGAATAGCTACGAGCAGTACTTC
>TRBJ2-2|.|TRBV19|TRBD1
CASSTTGTVNTRELFF
TGTGCCAGTAGTACAACCGGGACAGTCAACACCAGGGAGCTGTTTTTT
>TRBJ1-4|.|TRBV7-9|TRBD1
CASGQGGNEKLFF
TGTGCCAGCGGACAGGGGGGTAATGAAAAACTGTTTTTT
>TRBJ2-1|many|TRBV7-8|.
CASSLGLIGRQEQFF
TGTGCCAGCAGCTTAGGGCTTATCGGAAGACAAGAGCAGTTCTTC
>TRBJ1-1|many|TRBV28|.
CASSPEAGWGTEAFF
TGTGCCAGCAGCCCCGAGGCGGGGTGGGGCACTGAAGCTTTCTTT
>TRBJ1-2|many|TRBV6-5|.
CASSYDYYGYTF
TGTGCCAGCAGTTACGATTACTATGGCTACACCTTC
>TRBJ1-4|many|TRBV5-1|.
CASSSDSGTGNEKLFF
TGCGCCAGCAGCTCGGACTCCGGGACGGGGAATGAAAAACTGTTTTTT
>TRBJ2-5|many|TRBV2|TRBD2
CASRTSLETQYF
TGTGCCAGCCGGACTAGTTTAGAGACCCAGTACTTC
>TRBJ2-2|.|TRBV28|.
CASSYRTDTGELFF
TGTGCCAGCAGTTACCGGACGGACACCGGGGAGCTGTTTTTT
>TRBJ2-6|.|TRBV6-1|TRBD1
CASSSGQGKGGANVLTF
TGTGCCAGCAGCTCGGGACAGGGGAAGGGTGGGGCCAACGTCCTGACTTTC
>TRBJ2-7|many|TRBV20-1|.
CSARDWVTREQYF
TGCAGTGCTAGAGATTGGGTAACTCGGGAGCAGTACTTC
>TRBJ2-1|many|TRBV6-2/TRBV6-3|TRBD1
CASSYLAPRGQWNEQFF
TGTGCCAGCAGCTACTTGGCCCCCAGGGGGCAGTGGAATGAGCAGTTCTTC
>TRBJ2-1|many|TRBV20-1|TRBD2
CSAPGLAGYNEQFF
TGCAGTGCCCCGGGACTAGCGGGATACAATGAGCAGTTCTTC
>TRBJ2-1|many|TRBV11-2|.
CASSPDYSSYNEQFF
TGTGCCAGCAGCCCCGATTATAGCTCCTACAATGAGCAGTTCTTC
>TRBJ2-3|.|TRBV25-1|TRBD1
CASSETGGWTDTQYF
TGTGCCAGCAGTGAAACAGGGGGCTGGACAGATACGCAGTATTTT
>TRBJ1-1|.|TRBV4-1|.
CASSQDRKAEDTEAFF
TGCGCCAGCAGCCAAGATAGGAAGGCCGAGGACACTGAAGCTTTCTTT
>TRBJ2-5|.|TRBV5-1|TRBD2
CASSLDAGVEETQYF
TGCGCCAGCAGCTTGGACGCGGGAGTAGAAGAGACCCAGTACTTC
>TRBJ1-1|.|TRBV27|.
CASSSTPQWSTEAFF
TGTGCCAGCAGTTCTACCCCCCAATGGAGCACTGAAGCTTTCTTT
>TRBJ1-1|.|TRBV6-9|TRBD1
CASSSTGAETEAFF
TGTGCCAGCAGTTCTACAGGGGCCGAAACTGAAGCTTTCTTT
>TRBJ2-3|few|TRBV18|TRBD1
CASSPPRQGIRTDTQYF
TGTGCCAGCTCGCCACCCCGACAGGGAATCCGTACAGATACGCAGTATTTT
>TRBJ1-2|many|TRBV2|TRBD1
CASSERTGEYGYTF
TGTGCCAGCAGTGAGAGAACAGGGGAGTATGGCTACACCTTC
>TRBJ1-2|many|TRBV12-3/TRBV12-4|.
CASSFLPGMSGYTF
TGTGCCAGCAGTTTCCTGCCAGGGATGAGTGGCTACACCTTC